The 2 T cell receptor beta chains reported below all come from one sample, sequenced in a study of cytotoxic CD8 clonotypes in ibrutinib-treated CLL. Method: immunoSEQ multiplex PCR; TCRdb's copy keeps in-frame clones and lacks some. Found here are about 160,000 clones, under 90% of them singletons; the top ten hold roughly 4.6%. The source material was PBMCs, sampled after 24 months of ibrutinib treatment. Receptors originate from a human donor with chronic lymphocytic leukemia.

The rearrangement links TRBV30 to TRBJ1-2, with D hard to call. The V gene lost 2 bases and the J gene lost 8 bases, with 15 bases spanning the gap. CDR1 is GTSNPN, CDR2 SVGIG, per germline (reference sequence). The CDR3 consists of 13 residues. CDR3 bases: TGTGCCTGGAGTCCAGGACTCGGCCGGGGCTACACCTTC. Its translation: CAWSPGLGRGYTF.

The gene calls are TRBV7-9 and TRBJ2-2, with 7 bases matching TRBD1. Germline V gene lookup returns CDR1 SEHNR and CDR2 FQNEAQ (reference sequence). This CDR3 contains 15 residues. Trimming took 3 bases from V and 0 from J; bases not matched to a gene: 1. CDR3 sequence (DNA): TGTGCCAGCAGCTTCGGGACAGCGAACACCGGGGAGCTGTTTTTT. It codes for CASSFGTANTGELFF.